These 21 T cell receptor beta chains were sequenced from one sample in a study of blood T cell repertoires in COVID-19. TCRdb keeps only in-frame clones here, not all; method: immunoSEQ multiplex PCR. The data contain about 150,000 clones, 60% to 85% of them seen just once; the ten biggest clones take up under 2%. Sequencing input: peripheral blood. Every receptor here comes from a man older than 75 with acute or convalescent COVID-19.

The V and J genes are TRBV30 and TRBJ2-3; D is perhaps TRBD1 (6 bases). Deletions cut 0 bases from V and 3 bases from J, with 10 bases between. The CDR3 is made up of 14 amino acids. CDR1 and CDR2 (germline): GTSNPN, SVGIG (reference sequence). This CDR3 reads CAWSVQGATDTQYF. CDR3 DNA sequence: TGTGCCTGGAGTGTACAGGGCGCTACAGATACGCAGTATTTT.

The chain carries TRBV27 and TRBJ1-4, with 8 bases matching TRBD1. CDR1 MNHEY and CDR2 SMNVEV come from the germline V gene (reference sequence). The CDR3 extends over 18 amino acids. V was clipped by 4 bases and J by 0 bases; unmatched bases: 10. The CDR3 nucleotides are TGTGCCAGCAGTTCGTGGACAGGGACCAGTGCAACTAATGAAAAACTGTTTTTT. It codes for CASSSWTGTSATNEKLFF.

The J gene is TRBJ2-2, the V gene TRBV29-1, with D possibly being TRBD2 (6 bases). Germline lookup yields CDR1 SQVTM and CDR2 ANQGSEA. V was pared by 4 bases and J by 6 bases, with 15 bases between. The CDR3 totals 14 residues. CDR3 DNA sequence: TGCAGCGTTGTGATCTGGGACTCGTCCGGGGAGCTGTTTTTT. Its protein product is CSVVIWDSSGELFF.

The chain combines TRBV10-3 with TRBJ2-1, with 10 bases identical to TRBD2. The CDR3 has 14 amino acids. J lost 5 bases, V lost 5 bases, and 3 bases had no gene match. CDR1 and CDR2 (germline): ENHRY, SYGVKD. The CDR3 nucleotides are TGTGCCATCAGTAGCGGGGGGGATAACAATGAGCAGTTCTTC. This encodes CAISSGGDNNEQFF.

As concerns this clone: The junction shows a germline mismatch at one end, possibly a read error. The chain recombines TRBV7-7 with TRBJ2-5; 9 bases align to TRBD2. The CDR3 totals 16 residues. Looked up from germline, CDR1 is SSHAT and CDR2 is FNYEAQ (reference sequence). The CDR3: CASSLAGTSLQETQYF. In nucleotides, the CDR3 is TGTGCTAGCAGCTTAGCTGGGACTAGCCTCCAAGAGACCCAGTACTTC. Full variable domain (rest looked up from reference TRBV7-7 and TRBJ2-5): GAGVSQSPRYKVTKRGQDVTLRCDPISSHATLYWYQQALGQGPEFLTYFNYEAQPDKSGLPSDRFSAERPEGSISTLTIQRTEQRDSAMYRCASSLAGTSLQETQYFGPGTRLLVL.

The chain is built from TRBV6-4 and TRBJ2-1; TRBD1 matches at 9 bases. The CDR3 is made up of 16 amino acids. J lost 4 bases, V lost 8 bases, and 12 bases had no gene match. Germline loops: CDR1 MRHNA, CDR2 SNTAGT. The CDR3 loop is CASRSGTGGAYNEQFF. CDR3 nucleotides: TGTGCCAGCCGATCCGGAACAGGGGGCGCTTACAATGAGCAGTTCTTC.

The chain uses TRBV19 and TRBJ1-4; D is possibly TRBD1 (5 bases). The CDR3 contains 14 residues. Trimming took 3 bases from V and 4 from J, leaving 9 bases between them. Germline CDR1 and CDR2: LNHDA and SQIVND (reference sequence). The CDR3 sequence: CASSMGRLNEKLFF. The CDR3 bases are TGTGCCAGTAGTATGGGGCGGCTTAATGAAAAACTGTTTTTT. The complete variable domain, with remaining parts taken from reference TRBV19 and TRBJ1-4, reads DGGITQSPKYLFRKEGQNVTLSCEQNLNHDAMYWYRQDPGQGLRLIYYSQIVNDFQKGDIAEGYSVSREKKESFPLTVTSAQKNPTAFYLCASSMGRLNEKLFFGSGTQLSVL.

This clone has only a few counts. The rearrangement joins TRBV5-1 to TRBJ2-5; 8 bases fit TRBD2. In germline, CDR1 is SGHRS, CDR2 YFSETQ. The J segment lost 5 bases and the V segment lost 1 base, leaving 10 bases of the junction unmatched. This CDR3 contains 16 residues. This CDR3 reads CASSLQGGGPLETQYF. CDR3 DNA: TGCGCCAGCAGCTTGCAAGGCGGGGGGCCCCTGGAGACCCAGTACTTC.

This clone was seen a few times. The chain recombines TRBV14 with TRBJ2-7; the match to TRBD1 covers 7 bases. V lost 1 base to trimming and J lost 3 bases; unmatched junction nucleotides: 3. The CDR3 extends over 14 amino acids. Germline CDR1 is SGHDN and CDR2 is FVKESK. The CDR3 bases are TGTGCCAGCAGCCAAGGGACAGGCGACTACGAGCAGTACGTC. Its translation: CASSQGTGDYEQYV.

The rearrangement links TRBV7-2 to TRBJ1-2; 9 nucleotides match TRBD1. The CDR3 sequence is 19 residues long. V was clipped by 0 bases and J by 2 bases; unmatched bases: 13. Germline CDR1 and CDR2: SGHTA and FQGNSA. Written as DNA, the CDR3 is TGTGCCAGCAGCTTAGCGTTAAGTCTGAACAGGGGGCGAAACTATGGCTACACCTTC. It codes for CASSLALSLNRGRNYGYTF.

As DNA, the CDR3 is TGCGCCAGCAGCTTGCCGGGGACAGGGGGCAATGAGCAGTTCTTC. Protein sequence: CASSLPGTGGNEQFF. The chain couples TRBV5-1 to TRBJ2-1; 11 bases line up with TRBD1. From germline, CDR1 is SGHRS and CDR2 YFSETQ. This CDR3 is built from 15 residues. J gave up 6 bases and V 1 base, and 3 bases lay outside the gene matches.

V and J are TRBV7-6 and TRBJ1-6; 8 nucleotides match TRBD1. The length of the CDR3 is 17 residues. Trimming removed 2 bases from V and 4 bases from J; junction bases left unmatched: 7. CDR1 and CDR2 (germline): SGHVS, FNYEAQ. This chain's CDR3 is CASSLSTGGLYNSPLHF. DNA of the CDR3: TGTGCCAGCAGCTTATCTACAGGGGGATTATATAATTCACCCCTCCACTTT. Full variable domain (missing parts from reference TRBV7-6 and TRBJ1-6): GAGVSQSPRYKVTKRGQDVALRCDPISGHVSLYWYRQALGQGPEFLTYFNYEAQQDKSGLPNDRFSAERPEGSISTLTIQRTEQRDSAMYRCASSLSTGGLYNSPLHFGNGTRLTVT.

There are a few counts of this clone. The rearrangement links TRBV23-1 to TRBJ1-5; the match to TRBD1 covers 9 bases. TRBV23-1 is assigned to the ORF class and has an uncertain function. The CDR3 sequence is 14 residues long. V lost 2 bases to trimming and J lost 6 bases; unmatched junction nucleotides: 2. The CDR3 nucleotides are TGCGCCAGCAGTCAAACAGGGGGCGGTCAGCCCCAGCATTTT. Translating it yields CASSQTGGGQPQHF.

This clone occurred a few times. This chain links TRBV5-4 with TRBJ1-1; 11 bases line up with TRBD1. Germline V CDR1 and CDR2: SGHNT, YYREEE (reference sequence). V trimming: 5 bases; J trimming: 7 bases; junction bases outside the gene matches: 7. The CDR3 length is 14 residues. This chain's CDR3 is CASRQDRGRSEAFF. The CDR3 DNA reads TGTGCCAGCAGACAGGACAGGGGGCGTAGTGAAGCTTTCTTT.

This clone was seen more than once but under ten times. V gene TRBV29-1 combines with J gene TRBJ1-1, with unresolved D. Trimming removed 3 bases from V and 1 base from J, with 9 bases in between. Germline CDR1 is SQVTM and CDR2 is ANQGSEA. CDR3 length: 13 amino acids. This chain's CDR3 is CSVDTAPNTEAFF. The CDR3, as DNA: TGCAGCGTTGATACTGCACCGAACACTGAAGCTTTCTTT.

The genes are TRBV19 and TRBJ2-7; D remains ambiguous. The CDR3 is made up of 12 amino acids. The V and J ends lost 4 bases and 2 bases respectively, with 6 bases between them. CDR1 and CDR2 from the germline V gene are LNHDA and SQIVND (reference sequence). The CDR3 reads CASSTGTYEQYF. For the CDR3, the DNA is TGTGCCAGTAGTACAGGAACCTACGAGCAGTACTTC.

The sample holds one count of this clone. This chain joins TRBV28 and TRBJ2-4, with TRBD1 identical over 7 bases. Germline-derived CDR1 and CDR2 are MDHEN and SYDVKM. This CDR3 has 15 residues. The V segment lost 5 bases and the J segment 0 bases; nucleotides outside the gene matches: 4. The CDR3 spells CASSNRGSAKNIQYF. The CDR3 DNA follows: TGTGCCAGCAGTAACAGGGGCTCAGCCAAAAACATTCAGTACTTC.

This clone appeared many times. J is TRBJ1-3 and V is TRBV11-2; D is unresolved. Per the germline V gene, CDR1 is SGHAT and CDR2 is FQNNGV. The CDR3 sequence is 15 residues long. V lost 2 bases, J lost 12 bases, and 20 bases lay in between. This CDR3 is CASSLTSELGVGIYF. The CDR3 nucleotides read TGTGCCAGCAGCTTAACCAGCGAGTTGGGAGTAGGCATATATTTT.

The chain has TRBV7-8 and TRBJ2-7; TRBD2 matches at 11 bases. Germline CDR1 and CDR2: SGHVS and FQNEAQ. The CDR3 has 15 residues. With 5 bases clipped from V and 2 bases from J, the junction kept 5 bases outside the gene matches. CDR3 residues: CASSLRLAGTYEQYF. CDR3 nucleotide sequence: TGTGCCAGCAGCCTAAGACTAGCGGGGACCTACGAGCAGTACTTC.

This clone has just a few counts. The genes are TRBV14 and TRBJ2-3; TRBD2 is a possible D gene (6 bases). Per germline, CDR1 SGHDN and CDR2 FVKESK. Trimming removed 0 bases at V and 4 bases at J, with 14 bases between. This CDR3 region has 16 residues. CDR3 protein: CASSQDLGGPSDTQYF. Here the CDR3 DNA reads TGTGCCAGCAGCCAAGATCTAGGAGGGCCCTCAGATACGCAGTATTTT. Drawing the rest from reference TRBV14 and TRBJ2-3, the complete variable domain is EAGVTQFPSHSVIEKGQTVTLRCDPISGHDNLYWYRRVMGKEIKFLLHFVKESKQDESGMPNNRFLAERTGGTYSTLKVQPAELEDSGVYFCASSQDLGGPSDTQYFGPGTRLTVL.

V and J are TRBV7-6 and TRBJ2-1, with 12 positions matching TRBD2. CDR3 length: 13 residues. CDR1 is SGHVS and CDR2 is FNYEAQ in the germline V gene. J was trimmed by 12 bases and V by 7 bases; bases with no gene match: 7. CDR3 nucleotide sequence: TGTGCCAGCACGGGACTAGCGGGTGCGGGGCAGTTCTTC. It codes for CASTGLAGAGQFF.